A single sample gave rise to the 18 T cell receptor beta chains below, sequenced in a study of blood T cells in healthy people across ages. Alongside a J-beta primer mix, a sample-barcoded 5' primer served in a second PCR lasting 7 to 11 cycles. TCRdb called the 5' RACE reads again in MiXCR, with one record for every CDR3 protein. The sample lists a few hundred thousand distinct CDR3 sequences; about half were seen once. The sequenced sample consisted of blood. These receptor sequences come from a man in his 60s in good health.

The chain couples TRBV10-3 to TRBJ2-3, with 10 bases that match TRBD2. Losses at the gene ends were 0 bases for V and 4 bases for J; bases not matched to a gene: 7. The length of the CDR3 is 17 residues. Germline loops: CDR1 ENHRY, CDR2 SYGVKD. The CDR3 is CAISESQRGGPSDTQYF. CDR3 DNA sequence: TGTGCCATCAGTGAGTCGCAGCGGGGGGGTCCCTCAGATACGCAGTATTTT.

This clonotype was detected many times. It may be a read error: a sequence one base away is much more abundant. V is TRBV20-1 and J is TRBJ2-1; 11 nucleotides match TRBD2. Near its end, the DNA agrees better with TRBJ2-7, so the J call may be wrong. The germline V gene has CDR1 DFQATT and CDR2 SNEGSKA (reference sequence). CDR3 length: 16 amino acids. The CDR3 region has the DNA TGCAGTGCTAGTCCTAGCGGGGGGAGCTCCTACAATGAGCAGTACTTC. It encodes CSASPSGGSSYNEQYF.

The V and J genes are TRBV15 and TRBJ2-5, with unresolved D. Germline values: CDR1 LNHNV, CDR2 YYDKDF (reference sequence). This CDR3 has 14 residues. The V end lost 1 base, the J end lost 6 bases, and 12 bases lay between the germline ends. The CDR3, as DNA: TGTGCCACCAGCAGAGGGGCCCCTGGGCAGACCCAGTACTTC. Protein product: CATSRGAPGQTQYF.

This clonotype has a single count. The chain uses TRBV7-2 and TRBJ2-4; D gene unclear. In germline, CDR1 is SGHTA, CDR2 FQGNSA. This CDR3 is built from 12 residues. V was trimmed by 1 base and J by 13 bases, leaving 11 bases between them. The CDR3 sequence: CASSLGGRWQYF. The CDR3, as DNA: TGTGCCAGCAGCTTAGGAGGTCGTTGGCAGTACTTC.

This clonotype was recorded only once. The gene calls are TRBV6-4 and TRBJ2-2; D ambiguous. This CDR3 is 13 amino acids long. V was pared by 4 bases and J by 7 bases, with 10 bases between. The germline CDR1 and CDR2 sequences are MRHNA and SNTAGT. The CDR3 bases are TGTGCCAGCAGTGCCAAACCTGGCGGGGAGCTGTTTTTT. Protein product: CASSAKPGGELFF.

The chain links TRBV7-2 to TRBJ2-3; TRBD1 matches at 9 bases. Germline V gene lookup returns CDR1 SGHTA and CDR2 FQGNSA. The CDR3 runs 15 residues. With 5 bases clipped from V and 6 bases from J, the junction kept 9 bases outside the gene matches. DNA for the CDR3: TGTGCCAGCAGCCCTCGGGACAGGGTGGGGGATACGCAGTATTTT. This encodes CASSPRDRVGDTQYF. The whole variable domain, filled in from reference TRBV7-2 and TRBJ2-3, reads GAGVSQSPSNKVTEKGKDVELRCDPISGHTALYWYRQSLGQGLEFLIYFQGNSAPDKSGLPSDRFSAERTGGSVSTLTIQRTQQEDSAVYLCASSPRDRVGDTQYFGPGTRLTVL.

This sequence joins TRBV5-1 and TRBJ2-3; 10 positions agree with TRBD2. The CDR3 totals 15 residues. V trimming: 0 bases; J trimming: 7 bases; junction bases outside the gene matches: 5. The germline CDR1 and CDR2 sequences are SGHRS and YFSETQ. DNA for the CDR3: TGCGCCAGCAGCTTGGTGCCTAGCGGGGGTAATACGCAGTATTTT. Encoded protein: CASSLVPSGGNTQYF. Filled out from reference TRBV5-1 and TRBJ2-3, the complete variable domain reads KAGVTQTPRYLIKTRGQQVTLSCSPISGHRSVSWYQQTPGQGLQFLFEYFSETQRNKGNFPGRFSGRQFSNSRSEMNVSTLELGDSALYLCASSLVPSGGNTQYFGPGTRLTVL.

This clonotype has ten or more counts. The chain employs TRBV19 and TRBJ2-5; D is perhaps TRBD1 (6 bases). Trimming stripped 5 bases from V and 10 bases from J, with 17 bases between. Germline V CDR1 and CDR2: LNHDA, SQIVND (reference sequence). This CDR3 is 13 amino acids long. CDR3 residues: CASSASTGGDQYF. As DNA, the CDR3 is TGTGCCAGTAGTGCTTCGACAGGTGGGGACCAGTACTTC. Using reference TRBV19 and TRBJ2-5 for the parts outside the CDR3, the full variable domain is DGGITQSPKYLFRKEGQNVTLSCEQNLNHDAMYWYRQDPGQGLRLIYYSQIVNDFQKGDIAEGYSVSREKKESFPLTVTSAQKNPTAFYLCASSASTGGDQYFGPGTRLLVL.

This chain connects TRBV6-6 to TRBJ1-1, with D perhaps matching TRBD1 (6 bases). Germline CDR1 reads MNHNY; CDR2 reads SVGAGI (reference sequence). CDR3 length: 15 amino acids. V was clipped by 7 bases and J by 0 bases, with 15 bases between them. The CDR3, as DNA: TGTGCCAGCACCCCGACAGGCTCATTGAACACTGAAGCTTTCTTT. This gives the protein CASTPTGSLNTEAFF.

This clonotype was found a few times. The chain uses TRBV6-5 and TRBJ2-6; either TRBD1 or TRBD2 may fit D (5 bases each). Germline CDR1 is MNHEY and CDR2 is SVGAGI. This CDR3 is built from 16 residues. Deletions cut 0 bases from V and 4 bases from J, with 10 bases between. The CDR3 sequence is CASSYSRGGGANVLTF. CDR3 in DNA: TGTGCCAGCAGTTACTCGAGGGGCGGGGGGGCCAACGTCCTGACTTTC.

This clonotype was seen at least ten times. The V gene is TRBV7-2, the J gene TRBJ2-4, with 11 bases identical to TRBD2. V lost 5 bases, J lost 8 bases, and 5 bases stayed unmatched. The V gene's germline CDR1 is SGHTA and CDR2 FQGNSA. This CDR3 has 14 amino acids. The CDR3 nucleotides read TGTGCCAGCAGCATAACTAGCGGGAGTGACATTCAGTACTTC. Translating it yields CASSITSGSDIQYF.

This clonotype has a handful of counts. The chain carries TRBV29-1 and TRBJ1-2; 7 bases align to TRBD1. Trimming took 6 bases from V and 6 from J; bases not matched to a gene: 13. This CDR3 has 14 amino acids. Per the germline V gene, CDR1 is SQVTM and CDR2 is ANQGSEA. In DNA form, the CDR3 reads TGCAGCGTCTCCACCGGGGAGGGGGCGGATGGCTACACCTTC. Protein product: CSVSTGEGADGYTF.

The chain is built from TRBV6-1 and TRBJ1-6; 8 bases agree with TRBD1. The CDR3 loop spans 17 amino acids. With V trimmed by 5 bases and J by 1 base, 7 bases remained unmatched. Germline CDR1 and CDR2: MNHNS and SASEGT. CDR3 bases: TGTGCCAGCAGTCCGTGGACAGGGCGGTCCTATAATTCACCCCTCCACTTT. Translation gives CASSPWTGRSYNSPLHF.

This chain joins TRBV6-2 or TRBV6-3 and TRBJ2-7; possible D gene TRBD2, 6 bases. The DNA end is more similar to TRBJ2-5, so the J call may be wrong. The CDR3 contains 13 residues. Germline assignment: CDR1 MNHEY and CDR2 SVGEGT. The CDR3 DNA sequence: TGTGCCAGCAGTGTAGCGGCTGGGGGGACCCAGTACTTC. Translation: CASSVAAGGTQYF.

V is TRBV7-9 and J is TRBJ1-2; maybe TRBD1 (5 bases). This CDR3 comprises 13 residues. The germline CDR1 and CDR2 sequences are SEHNR and FQNEAQ (reference sequence). Trimming removed 1 base at V and 9 bases at J, with 12 bases between. This CDR3 reads CASSLGVGVSYTF. The CDR3 DNA sequence: TGTGCCAGCAGCTTAGGAGTGGGGGTCAGCTACACCTTC. Variable domain in full (rest from reference TRBV7-9 and TRBJ1-2): DTGVSQNPRHKITKRGQNVTFRCDPISEHNRLYWYRQTLGQGPEFLTYFQNEAQLEKSRLLSDRFSAERPKGSFSTLEIQRTEQGDSAMYLCASSLGVGVSYTFGSGTRLTVV.

In this sample, this clonotype turned up a few times. The chain is built from TRBV12-3 or TRBV12-4 and TRBJ2-7; D could derive from TRBD1 or TRBD2 (5 bases each). The germline V and J ends were trimmed by 2 bases and 7 bases, with 21 bases remaining between them. The CDR3 sequence is 16 residues long. The CDR3, as DNA: TGTGCCAGCAGTTTACCCTTGGGACGGAGGTACAATGAGCAGTACTTC. Residues: CASSLPLGRRYNEQYF.

In its sample, this clonotype was seen a few times. The chain combines TRBV6-2 or TRBV6-3 with TRBJ1-6, with D tentatively TRBD1 (5 bases). Germline V gene data show CDR1 as MNHEY and CDR2 as SVGEGT. The V end was cut by 5 bases, the J end by 9 bases, with 20 bases between. The CDR3 runs 16 residues. In DNA form, the CDR3 reads TGTGCCAGCAGTCTGCATGGTGGGACTTCTAGTTCACCCCTCCACTTT. Its translation: CASSLHGGTSSSPLHF.

This clonotype was seen once. One junction end disagrees with the germline gene, perhaps due to a read error. This sequence joins TRBV13 and TRBJ2-7, with TRBD2 as a possible D gene (6 bases). CDR1 is PRHDT and CDR2 is FYEKMQ in the germline V gene (reference sequence). This CDR3 is built from 13 residues. The chain's CDR3 is CTSSLGGSYEQYF. The DNA for the CDR3 is TGTACCAGCAGCTTGGGGGGATCATACGAGCAGTACTTC.